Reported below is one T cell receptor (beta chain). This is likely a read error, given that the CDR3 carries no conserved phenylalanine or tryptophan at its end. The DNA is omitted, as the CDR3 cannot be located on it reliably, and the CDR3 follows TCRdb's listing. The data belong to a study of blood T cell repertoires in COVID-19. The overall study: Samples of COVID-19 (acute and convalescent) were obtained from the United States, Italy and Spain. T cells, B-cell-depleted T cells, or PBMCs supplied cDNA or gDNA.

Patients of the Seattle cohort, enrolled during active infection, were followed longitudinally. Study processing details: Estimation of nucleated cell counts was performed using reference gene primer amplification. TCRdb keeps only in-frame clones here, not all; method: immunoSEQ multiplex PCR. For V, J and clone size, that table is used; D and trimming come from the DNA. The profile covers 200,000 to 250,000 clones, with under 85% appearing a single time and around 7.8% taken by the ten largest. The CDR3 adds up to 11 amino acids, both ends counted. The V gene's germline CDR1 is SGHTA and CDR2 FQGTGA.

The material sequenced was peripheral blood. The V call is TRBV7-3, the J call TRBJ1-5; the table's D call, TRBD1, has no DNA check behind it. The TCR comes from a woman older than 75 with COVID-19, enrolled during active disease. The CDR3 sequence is CASSPRDREIG.